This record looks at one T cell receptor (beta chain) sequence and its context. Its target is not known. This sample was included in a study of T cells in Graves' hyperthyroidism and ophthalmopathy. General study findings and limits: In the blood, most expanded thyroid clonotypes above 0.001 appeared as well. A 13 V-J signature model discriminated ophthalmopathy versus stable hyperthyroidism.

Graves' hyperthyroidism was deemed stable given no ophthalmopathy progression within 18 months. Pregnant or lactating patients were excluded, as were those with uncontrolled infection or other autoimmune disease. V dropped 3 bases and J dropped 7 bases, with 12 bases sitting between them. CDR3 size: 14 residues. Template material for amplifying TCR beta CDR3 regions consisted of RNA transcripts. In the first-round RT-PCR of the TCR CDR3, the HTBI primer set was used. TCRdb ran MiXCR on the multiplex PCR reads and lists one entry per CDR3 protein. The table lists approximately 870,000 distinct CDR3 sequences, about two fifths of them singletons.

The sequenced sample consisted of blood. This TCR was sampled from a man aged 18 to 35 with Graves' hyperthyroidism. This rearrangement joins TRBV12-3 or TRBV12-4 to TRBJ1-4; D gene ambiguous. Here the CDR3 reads CASSLGRWTEKLFF. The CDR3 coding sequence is TGTGCCAGCAGTTTGGGGAGATGGACTGAAAAACTGTTTTTT.